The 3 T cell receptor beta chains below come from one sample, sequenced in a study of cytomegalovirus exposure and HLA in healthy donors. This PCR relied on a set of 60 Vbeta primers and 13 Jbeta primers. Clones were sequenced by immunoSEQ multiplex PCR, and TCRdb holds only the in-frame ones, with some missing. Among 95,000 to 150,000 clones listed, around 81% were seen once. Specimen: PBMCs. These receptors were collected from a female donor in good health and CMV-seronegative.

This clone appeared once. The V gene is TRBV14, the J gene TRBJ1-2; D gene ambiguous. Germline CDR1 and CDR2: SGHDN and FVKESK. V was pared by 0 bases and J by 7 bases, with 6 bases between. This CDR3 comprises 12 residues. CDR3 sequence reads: CASSQDRGGYTF. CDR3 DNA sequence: TGTGCCAGCAGCCAAGATCGGGGTGGCTACACCTTC.

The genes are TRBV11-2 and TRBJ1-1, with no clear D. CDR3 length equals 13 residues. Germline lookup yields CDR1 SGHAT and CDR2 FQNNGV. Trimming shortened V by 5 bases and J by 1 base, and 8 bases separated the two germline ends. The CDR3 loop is CASSPWANTEAFF. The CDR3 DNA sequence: TGTGCCAGCAGCCCATGGGCGAACACTGAAGCTTTCTTT.

The CDR3 reads CASSFRQGTNTEAFF. The CDR3 region has the DNA TGTGCCAGTAGTTTTCGACAGGGGACGAACACTGAAGCTTTCTTT. The chain links TRBV19 to TRBJ1-1, with 8 bases aligning to TRBD1. Germline CDR1 is LNHDA and CDR2 is SQIVND (reference sequence). CDR3 length equals 15 residues. The V gene end was trimmed by 5 bases and the J gene end by 1 base; junction bases not matched to a gene: 6. The complete variable domain, with remaining parts taken from reference TRBV19 and TRBJ1-1, reads DGGITQSPKYLFRKEGQNVTLSCEQNLNHDAMYWYRQDPGQGLRLIYYSQIVNDFQKGDIAEGYSVSREKKESFPLTVTSAQKNPTAFYLCASSFRQGTNTEAFFGQGTRLTVV.